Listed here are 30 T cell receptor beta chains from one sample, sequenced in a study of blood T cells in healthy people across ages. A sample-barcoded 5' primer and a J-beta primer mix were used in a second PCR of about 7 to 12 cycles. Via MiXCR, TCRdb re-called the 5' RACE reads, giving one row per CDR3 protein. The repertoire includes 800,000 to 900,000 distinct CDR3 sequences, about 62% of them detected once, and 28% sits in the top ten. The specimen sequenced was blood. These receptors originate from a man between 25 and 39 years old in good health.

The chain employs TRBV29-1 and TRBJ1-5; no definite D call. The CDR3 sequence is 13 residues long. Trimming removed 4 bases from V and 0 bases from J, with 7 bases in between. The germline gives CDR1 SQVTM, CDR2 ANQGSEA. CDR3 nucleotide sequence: TGCAGCGTTGCCCGAAATAGCAATCAGCCCCAGCATTTT. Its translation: CSVARNSNQPQHF.

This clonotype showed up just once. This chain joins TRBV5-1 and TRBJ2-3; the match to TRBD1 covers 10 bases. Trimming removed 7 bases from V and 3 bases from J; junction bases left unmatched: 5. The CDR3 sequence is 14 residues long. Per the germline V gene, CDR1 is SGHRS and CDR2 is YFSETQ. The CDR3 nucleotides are TGCGCCAGCGGAGCGGGACAGGGGACAGATACGCAGTATTTT. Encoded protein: CASGAGQGTDTQYF. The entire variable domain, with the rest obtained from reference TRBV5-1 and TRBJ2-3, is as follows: KAGVTQTPRYLIKTRGQQVTLSCSPISGHRSVSWYQQTPGQGLQFLFEYFSETQRNKGNFPGRFSGRQFSNSRSEMNVSTLELGDSALYLCASGAGQGTDTQYFGPGTRLTVL.

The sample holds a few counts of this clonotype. This chain's CDR3 is CASSEYFGGQGESYEQYF. The CDR3 DNA reads TGTGCCAGCAGTGAATATTTCGGTGGGCAGGGAGAGTCCTACGAGCAGTACTTC. This chain links TRBV25-1 with TRBJ2-7; the D call may be TRBD1 or TRBD2 (5 bases each). Trimming shortened V by 0 bases and J by 1 base, and 19 bases separated the two germline ends. The length of the CDR3 is 18 residues. The V gene's germline CDR1 is MGHDK and CDR2 SYGVNS.

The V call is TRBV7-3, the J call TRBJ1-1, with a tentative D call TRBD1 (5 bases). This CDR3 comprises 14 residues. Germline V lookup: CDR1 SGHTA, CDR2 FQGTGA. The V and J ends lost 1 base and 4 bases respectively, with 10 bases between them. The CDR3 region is CASSLRGGSTEAFF. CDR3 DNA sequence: TGTGCCAGCAGCTTAAGGGGGGGAAGCACTGAAGCTTTCTTT.

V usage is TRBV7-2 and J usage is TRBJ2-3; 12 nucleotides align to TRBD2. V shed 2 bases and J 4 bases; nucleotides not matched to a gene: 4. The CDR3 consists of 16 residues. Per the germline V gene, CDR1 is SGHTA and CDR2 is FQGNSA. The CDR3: CASSLLAGGWADTQYF. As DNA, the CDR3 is TGTGCCAGCAGCTTACTAGCGGGGGGGTGGGCAGATACGCAGTATTTT.

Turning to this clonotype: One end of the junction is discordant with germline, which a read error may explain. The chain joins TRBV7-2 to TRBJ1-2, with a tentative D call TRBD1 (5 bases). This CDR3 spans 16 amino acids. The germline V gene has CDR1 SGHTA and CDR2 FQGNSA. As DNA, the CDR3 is TGTGCCAGCAGTCTTACCACCGGGACCGCCCTCAGAGGCTACATCTTC. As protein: CASSLTTGTALRGYIF.

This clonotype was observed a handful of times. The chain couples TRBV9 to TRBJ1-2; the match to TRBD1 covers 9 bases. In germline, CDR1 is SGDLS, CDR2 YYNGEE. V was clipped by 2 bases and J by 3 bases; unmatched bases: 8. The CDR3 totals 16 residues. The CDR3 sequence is CASSVSGTGSYYGYTF. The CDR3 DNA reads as TGTGCCAGCAGCGTTTCCGGGACAGGGTCGTACTATGGCTACACCTTC.

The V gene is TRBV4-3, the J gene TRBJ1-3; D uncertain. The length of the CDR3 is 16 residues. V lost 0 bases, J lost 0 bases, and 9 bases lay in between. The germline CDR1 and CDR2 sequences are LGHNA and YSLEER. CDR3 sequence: CASSQDAPYSGNTIYF. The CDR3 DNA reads TGCGCCAGCAGCCAAGATGCGCCCTACTCTGGAAACACCATATATTTT.

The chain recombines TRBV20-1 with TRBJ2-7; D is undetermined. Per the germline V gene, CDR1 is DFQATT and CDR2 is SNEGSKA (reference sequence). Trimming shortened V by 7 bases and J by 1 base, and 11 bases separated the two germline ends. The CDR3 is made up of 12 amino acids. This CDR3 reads CSDQLQSYEQYF. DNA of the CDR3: TGCAGTGATCAGTTGCAATCCTACGAGCAGTACTTC.

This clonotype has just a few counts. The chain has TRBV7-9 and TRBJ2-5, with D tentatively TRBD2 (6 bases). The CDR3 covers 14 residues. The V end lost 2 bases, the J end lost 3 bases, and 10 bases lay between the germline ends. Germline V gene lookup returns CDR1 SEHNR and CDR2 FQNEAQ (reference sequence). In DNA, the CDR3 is TGTGCCAGCAGCTTAAGACTAGAGGAAGAGACCCAGTACTTC. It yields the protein CASSLRLEEETQYF.

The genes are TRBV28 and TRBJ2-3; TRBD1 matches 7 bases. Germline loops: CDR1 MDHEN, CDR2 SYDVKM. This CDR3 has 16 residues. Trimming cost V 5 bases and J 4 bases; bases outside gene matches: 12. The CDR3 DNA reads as TGTGCCAGCAGTAAACCGGGACAGAGAATTTCAGATACGCAGTATTTT. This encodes CASSKPGQRISDTQYF.

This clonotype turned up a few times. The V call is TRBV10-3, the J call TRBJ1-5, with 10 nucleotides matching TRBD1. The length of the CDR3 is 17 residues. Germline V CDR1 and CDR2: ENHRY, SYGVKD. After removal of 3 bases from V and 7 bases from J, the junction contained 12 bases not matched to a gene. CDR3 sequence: CAISDPGGGTGEQPQHF. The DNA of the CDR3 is TGTGCCATCAGTGATCCCGGCGGGGGGACAGGGGAACAGCCCCAGCATTTT.

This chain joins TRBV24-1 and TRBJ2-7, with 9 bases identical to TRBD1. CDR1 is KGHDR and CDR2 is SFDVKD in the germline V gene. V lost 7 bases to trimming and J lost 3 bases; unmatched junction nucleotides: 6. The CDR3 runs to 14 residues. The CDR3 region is CATSTSGQGYEQYF. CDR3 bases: TGTGCCACCAGCACATCGGGACAGGGCTACGAGCAGTACTTC.

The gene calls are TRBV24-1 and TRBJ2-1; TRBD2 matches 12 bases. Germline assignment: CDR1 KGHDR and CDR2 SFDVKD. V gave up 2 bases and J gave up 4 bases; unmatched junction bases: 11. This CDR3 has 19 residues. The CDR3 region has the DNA TGTGCCACCAGTGATTCTTCCCGAACTAGCGGGGGGACTTACAATGAGCAGTTCTTC. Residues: CATSDSSRTSGGTYNEQFF.

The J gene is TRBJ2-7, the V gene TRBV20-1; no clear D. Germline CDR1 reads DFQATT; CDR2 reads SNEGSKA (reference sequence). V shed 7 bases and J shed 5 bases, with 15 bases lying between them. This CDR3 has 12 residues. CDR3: CSVSGRLDEQYF. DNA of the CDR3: TGCAGTGTCTCGGGCAGACTCGACGAGCAGTACTTC.

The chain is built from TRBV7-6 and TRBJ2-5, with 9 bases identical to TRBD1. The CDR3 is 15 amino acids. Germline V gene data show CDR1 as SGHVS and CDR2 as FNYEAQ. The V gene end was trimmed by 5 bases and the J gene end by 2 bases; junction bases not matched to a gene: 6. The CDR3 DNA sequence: TGTGCCAGCAGCCCCGGGACAGGGTTTCAAGAGACCCAGTACTTC. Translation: CASSPGTGFQETQYF.

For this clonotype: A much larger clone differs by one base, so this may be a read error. CDR3 in DNA: TGTGCCAGCAGCTCCGGGACAGGGGCCTATGGCTACACCTTC. Translating it yields CASSSGTGAYGYTF. This sequence joins TRBV7-2 and TRBJ1-2; 10 bases are shared with TRBD1. From germline, CDR1 is SGHTA and CDR2 FQGNSA. This CDR3 has 14 amino acids. Unmatched junction bases numbered 3, after V lost 4 bases and J lost 4 bases.

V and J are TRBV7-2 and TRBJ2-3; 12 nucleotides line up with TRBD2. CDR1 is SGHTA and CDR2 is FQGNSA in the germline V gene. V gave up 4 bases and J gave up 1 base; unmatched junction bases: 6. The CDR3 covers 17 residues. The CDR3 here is CASSSSPSGGGTDTQYF. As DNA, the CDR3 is TGTGCCAGCAGCTCCAGCCCTAGCGGGGGGGGCACAGATACGCAGTATTTT.

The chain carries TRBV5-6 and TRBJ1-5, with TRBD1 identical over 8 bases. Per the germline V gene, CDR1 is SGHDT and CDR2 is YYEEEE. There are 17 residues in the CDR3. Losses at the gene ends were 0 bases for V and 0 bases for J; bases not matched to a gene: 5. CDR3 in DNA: TGTGCCAGCAGCTTGGGGACAGGGCCATATAGCAATCAGCCCCAGCATTTT. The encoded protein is CASSLGTGPYSNQPQHF.

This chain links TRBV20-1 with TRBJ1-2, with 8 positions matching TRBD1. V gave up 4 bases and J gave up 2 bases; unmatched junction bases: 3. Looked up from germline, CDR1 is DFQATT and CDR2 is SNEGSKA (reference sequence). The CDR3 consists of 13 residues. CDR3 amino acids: CSATGGANYGYTF. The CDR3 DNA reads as TGCAGTGCTACAGGGGGCGCGAACTATGGCTACACCTTC.

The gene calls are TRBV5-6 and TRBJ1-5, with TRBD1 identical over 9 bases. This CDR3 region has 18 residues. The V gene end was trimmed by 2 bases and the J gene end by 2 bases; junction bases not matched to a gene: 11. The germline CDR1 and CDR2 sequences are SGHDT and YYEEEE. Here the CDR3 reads CASSFRDRVEDGNQPQHF. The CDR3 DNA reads TGTGCCAGCAGCTTTCGGGACAGGGTAGAGGACGGCAATCAGCCCCAGCATTTT.

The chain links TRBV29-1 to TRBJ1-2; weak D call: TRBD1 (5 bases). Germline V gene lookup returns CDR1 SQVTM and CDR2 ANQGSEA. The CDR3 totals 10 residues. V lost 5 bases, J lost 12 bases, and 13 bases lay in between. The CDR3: CSVPGQPNTF. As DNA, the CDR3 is TGCAGCGTTCCGGGGCAACCGAACACCTTC.

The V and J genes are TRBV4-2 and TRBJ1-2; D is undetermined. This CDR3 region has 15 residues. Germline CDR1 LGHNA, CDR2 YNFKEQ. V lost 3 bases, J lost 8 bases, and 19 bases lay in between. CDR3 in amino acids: CASSQPAGESNGYTF. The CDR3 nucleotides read TGTGCCAGCAGCCAGCCGGCCGGGGAGAGTAACGGCTACACCTTC.

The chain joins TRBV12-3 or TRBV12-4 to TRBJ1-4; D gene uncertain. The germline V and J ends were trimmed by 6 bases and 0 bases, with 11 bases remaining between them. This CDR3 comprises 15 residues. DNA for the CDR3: TGTGCCAGCAGATATACCGGGGCAACTAATGAAAAACTGTTTTTT. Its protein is CASRYTGATNEKLFF.

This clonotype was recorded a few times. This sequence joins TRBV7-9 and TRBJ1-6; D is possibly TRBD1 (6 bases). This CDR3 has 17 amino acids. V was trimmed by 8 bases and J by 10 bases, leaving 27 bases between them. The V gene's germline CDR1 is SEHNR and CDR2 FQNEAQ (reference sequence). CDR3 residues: CASVQSGGAGIGSPLHF. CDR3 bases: TGTGCCAGCGTTCAATCGGGGGGCGCGGGTATTGGATCACCCCTCCACTTT.

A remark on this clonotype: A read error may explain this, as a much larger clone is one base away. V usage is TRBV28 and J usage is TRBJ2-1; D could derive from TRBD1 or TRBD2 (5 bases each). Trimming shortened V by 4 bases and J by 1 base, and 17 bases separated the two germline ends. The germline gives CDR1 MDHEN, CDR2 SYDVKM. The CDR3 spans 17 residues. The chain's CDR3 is CASSSPEVRESYNEQFF. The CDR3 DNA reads TGTGCCAGCAGTTCCCCGGAGGTCAGGGAGTCCTACAATGAGCAGTTCTTC.

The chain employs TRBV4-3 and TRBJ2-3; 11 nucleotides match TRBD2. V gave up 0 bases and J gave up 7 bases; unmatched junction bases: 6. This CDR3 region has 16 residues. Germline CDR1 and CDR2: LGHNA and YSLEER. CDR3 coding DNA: TGCGCCAGCAGCCAAGATCCAGGGACTAGCGGTTATACGCAGTATTTT. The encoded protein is CASSQDPGTSGYTQYF.

CDR3 coding DNA: TGTGCCAGCAGCTTAGGCGCTAGCGTCTACAATGAGCAGTTCTTC. It codes for CASSLGASVYNEQFF. The V call is TRBV7-9, the J call TRBJ2-1, with D possibly TRBD2 on 6 matching bases. Germline V gives CDR1 SEHNR, CDR2 FQNEAQ (reference sequence). The CDR3 spans 15 residues. V was clipped by 1 base and J by 3 bases, with 10 bases between them.

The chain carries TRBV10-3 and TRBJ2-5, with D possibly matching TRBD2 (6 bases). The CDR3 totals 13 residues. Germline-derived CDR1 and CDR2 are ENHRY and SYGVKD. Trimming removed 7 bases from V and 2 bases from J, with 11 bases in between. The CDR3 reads CAITGENQETQYF. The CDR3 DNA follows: TGTGCCATCACGGGGGAGAATCAAGAGACCCAGTACTTC.

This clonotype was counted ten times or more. The CDR3 protein is CASSFQGSSYEQYF. CDR3 coding DNA: TGTGCCAGCAGCTTTCAGGGAAGCTCCTACGAGCAGTACTTC. The chain couples TRBV7-2 to TRBJ2-7; tentative D call: TRBD1 (5 bases). This CDR3 is 14 amino acids long. V lost 3 bases and J lost 0, with 9 bases in between. Germline V gene data show CDR1 as SGHTA and CDR2 as FQGNSA.